A single sample is the source of the 27 T cell receptor beta chains below, sequenced in a study of response to subunit inactivated influenza vaccine. TCRdb re-called the RT-PCR reads with MiXCR, one entry per CDR3 protein. The sample shows approximately 500,000 distinct CDR3 sequences, roughly 13% of them seen only once. The sample in question was PBMCs from blood, obtained 35 to 45 days after vaccination. All receptors come from a man aged 50 to 60 who received an inactivated influenza vaccine.

This clonotype was detected a few times. This chain uses TRBV28 with TRBJ1-5; D is uncertain. Germline lookup yields CDR1 MDHEN and CDR2 SYDVKM. V was pared by 2 bases and J by 11 bases, with 19 bases between. The CDR3 runs 15 residues. CDR3 loop: CASSLRRGGVRAQHF. The DNA for the CDR3 is TGTGCCAGCAGTTTACGGAGAGGTGGGGTTCGGGCCCAGCATTTT.

This clonotype appeared a few times. The chain couples TRBV5-1 to TRBJ1-3; D may be TRBD1 (6 bases). This CDR3 comprises 16 residues. Per the germline V gene, CDR1 is SGHRS and CDR2 is YFSETQ. Trimming took 4 bases from V and 4 from J, leaving 18 bases between them. The CDR3 DNA reads as TGCGCCAGCAGCCGGGGATCGGGGGCGATAGGAAACACCATATATTTT. Translation: CASSRGSGAIGNTIYF.

The table lists this clonotype with a few counts. CDR3 sequence: CASSLALSSSYGYTF. The CDR3 coding sequence is TGCGCCAGCAGCTTGGCTCTCAGTTCGAGCTATGGCTACACCTTC. The chain couples TRBV5-1 to TRBJ1-2, with D unclear. CDR3 length equals 15 residues. Trimming took 0 bases from V and 4 from J, leaving 13 bases between them. Germline assignment: CDR1 SGHRS and CDR2 YFSETQ. Using reference TRBV5-1 and TRBJ1-2 for the parts outside the CDR3, the full variable domain is KAGVTQTPRYLIKTRGQQVTLSCSPISGHRSVSWYQQTPGQGLQFLFEYFSETQRNKGNFPGRFSGRQFSNSRSEMNVSTLELGDSALYLCASSLALSSSYGYTFGSGTRLTVV.

This chain uses TRBV12-3 or TRBV12-4 with TRBJ1-6, with D tentatively TRBD1 (6 bases). V was trimmed by 3 bases and J by 5 bases, leaving 8 bases between them. This CDR3 region has 14 residues. CDR3 sequence: CASSFRGDNSPLHF. The CDR3 nucleotides read TGTGCCAGCAGTTTTAGGGGGGATAATTCACCCCTCCACTTT.

The chain couples TRBV6-1 to TRBJ1-2, with D possibly matching TRBD1 (6 bases). CDR1 is MNHNS and CDR2 is SASEGT in the germline V gene. The CDR3 extends over 15 amino acids. The ends were cut back, 7 bases at V and 2 bases at J, with 17 bases in the middle. The CDR3 spells CASTSLRGGNYGYTF. The CDR3 DNA reads as TGTGCCAGCACCTCCCTCAGGGGCGGAAACTATGGCTACACCTTC.

The chain combines TRBV20-1 with TRBJ1-4; 7 nucleotides match TRBD1. V was pared by 6 bases and J by 5 bases, with 9 bases of the junction left unmatched. There are 14 residues in the CDR3. From germline, CDR1 is DFQATT and CDR2 SNEGSKA (reference sequence). The CDR3 DNA is TGCAGTGCACCATCCGACAGGGAGAATGAAAAACTGTTTTTT. It specifies CSAPSDRENEKLFF.

This clonotype has just a few counts. The rearrangement joins TRBV27 to TRBJ1-2; D remains unclear. V was trimmed by 5 bases and J by 0 bases, leaving 16 bases between them. This CDR3 comprises 16 residues. CDR1 is MNHEY and CDR2 is SMNVEV in the germline V gene (reference sequence). The CDR3 nucleotides read TGTGCCAGCAGTCCGGACGGCAAGGGAGCTAACTATGGCTACACCTTC. It translates to CASSPDGKGANYGYTF.

The chain combines TRBV5-5 with TRBJ1-3, with TRBD1 matching 8 bases. V trimming: 4 bases; J trimming: 4 bases; junction bases outside the gene matches: 4. This CDR3 region has 14 residues. Germline CDR1 reads SGHKS; CDR2 reads YYEKEE (reference sequence). CDR3 DNA: TGTGCCAGCAGCCCGGGGGACAGGGGAAACACCATATATTTT. Its translation is CASSPGDRGNTIYF.

This clonotype was seen at least ten times. V gene TRBV7-2 combines with J gene TRBJ2-1; D possibly matches TRBD1 or TRBD2 (5 bases each). Germline V CDR1 and CDR2: SGHTA, FQGNSA. CDR3 size: 14 residues. Trimming cost V 5 bases and J 4 bases, with 12 bases left between them. CDR3 region: CASSRRDRYNEQFF. The CDR3 DNA sequence: TGTGCCAGCAGCCGCCGGGACCGTTACAATGAGCAGTTCTTC.

The rearrangement joins TRBV5-1 to TRBJ1-1; TRBD1 matches 7 bases. The CDR3 contains 15 residues. Germline CDR1 SGHRS, CDR2 YFSETQ. V was clipped by 0 bases and J by 3 bases; unmatched bases: 5. The CDR3 region is CASSLAGQDHTEAFF. In DNA, the CDR3 is TGCGCCAGCAGCTTGGCCGGACAGGACCACACTGAAGCTTTCTTT. Filled out from reference TRBV5-1 and TRBJ1-1, the complete variable domain reads KAGVTQTPRYLIKTRGQQVTLSCSPISGHRSVSWYQQTPGQGLQFLFEYFSETQRNKGNFPGRFSGRQFSNSRSEMNVSTLELGDSALYLCASSLAGQDHTEAFFGQGTRLTVV.

This clonotype was recorded many times. The rearrangement links TRBV29-1 to TRBJ2-7, with TRBD1 matching over 9 bases. V trimming: 6 bases; J trimming: 3 bases; junction bases outside the gene matches: 3. Germline V gives CDR1 SQVTM, CDR2 ANQGSEA. The CDR3 extends over 12 amino acids. Written as DNA, the CDR3 is TGCAGCGTATCGGACAGGGGCTACGAGCAGTACTTC. Protein product: CSVSDRGYEQYF.

In the case of this clonotype: The junction does not match germline at one end; this may be a read error. V gene TRBV12-3 or TRBV12-4 combines with J gene TRBJ2-1; TRBD2 aligns across 11 bases. The CDR3 runs 18 residues. Here the CDR3 DNA reads TGTGCCATCAGTTTAGCGCGAACTAGCGGGAGCCCCTACAATGAGCAGTTCTTC. This translates into CAISLARTSGSPYNEQFF.

This clonotype has more than one count but fewer than ten. The chain links TRBV5-4 to TRBJ2-4; 7 nucleotides align to TRBD1. Trimming cost V 0 bases and J 6 bases; bases outside gene matches: 18. Looked up from germline, CDR1 is SGHNT and CDR2 is YYREEE (reference sequence). The CDR3 contains 19 residues. In DNA form, the CDR3 reads TGTGCCAGCAGCTTGGCCCCTGGATTAAGGGGGCTGAATGGAAACATTCAGTACTTC. Translation gives CASSLAPGLRGLNGNIQYF.

This clonotype came up a few times. A read error may produce the germline difference seen at one junction end. In DNA, the CDR3 is TGTGCCATCAGTGAAGCGGGGATCCCGGGACAGGCACAGTATCAGCCCCAGCATTTT. This gives the protein CAISEAGIPGQAQYQPQHF. The rearrangement uses TRBV6-1 and TRBJ1-5; 8 bases are a match to TRBD1. Germline CDR1 and CDR2: MNHNS and SASEGT. CDR3 length: 19 residues.

This clonotype was seen only a few times. V is TRBV4-1 and J is TRBJ2-7; D gene ambiguous. Germline assignment: CDR1 MGHRA and CDR2 YSYEKL. The germline V and J ends were trimmed by 4 bases and 5 bases, with 15 bases remaining between them. The CDR3 runs 14 residues. The CDR3, as DNA: TGCGCCAGCAGCCTAGTATCTCTTCCTAACGAGCAGTACTTC. Translation: CASSLVSLPNEQYF.

This clonotype was observed a few times. The genes are TRBV18 and TRBJ2-5; no clear D. CDR1 KGHSH and CDR2 LQKENI come from the germline V gene. V lost 1 base, J lost 0 bases, and 15 bases lay in between. The CDR3 contains 17 residues. In DNA, the CDR3 is TGTGCCAGCTCACCACTGAGCCAGGACCCCTACCAAGAGACCCAGTACTTC. It specifies CASSPLSQDPYQETQYF.

This chain links TRBV7-6 with TRBJ2-1; 9 bases are a match to TRBD2. J gave up 5 bases and V 1 base, and 6 bases lay outside the gene matches. CDR3 size: 16 residues. Germline CDR1 is SGHVS and CDR2 is FNYEAQ. DNA for the CDR3: TGTGCCAGCAGCTTAGTTCCAGCGGGGGGAGACAATGAGCAGTTCTTC. This encodes CASSLVPAGGDNEQFF.

This clonotype was counted between two and nine times. The chain uses TRBV7-9 and TRBJ2-4; D is undetermined. The CDR3 consists of 16 residues. Deletions cut 5 bases from V and 0 bases from J, with 14 bases between. CDR1 is SEHNR, CDR2 FQNEAQ, per germline (reference sequence). The CDR3 DNA follows: TGTGCCAGCAGCCACCATCGGGCGTTAGCCAAAAACATTCAGTACTTC. Translation: CASSHHRALAKNIQYF. Full variable domain (rest looked up from reference TRBV7-9 and TRBJ2-4): DTGVSQNPRHKITKRGQNVTFRCDPISEHNRLYWYRQTLGQGPEFLTYFQNEAQLEKSRLLSDRFSAERPKGSFSTLEIQRTEQGDSAMYLCASSHHRALAKNIQYFGAGTRLSVL.

The chain is built from TRBV5-8 and TRBJ1-2; D gene ambiguous. The V end was cut by 5 bases, the J end by 1 base, with 12 bases between. The CDR3 spans 14 residues. Germline V gene sequence: CDR1 SGHTS, CDR2 YDEGEE. CDR3 residues: CASRARTFNYGYTF. Written as DNA, the CDR3 is TGTGCCAGCAGGGCCAGAACATTTAACTATGGCTACACCTTC.

This clonotype has a count of ten or more. The chain has TRBV20-1 and TRBJ1-4; perhaps TRBD1 as D (6 bases). From germline, CDR1 is DFQATT and CDR2 SNEGSKA (reference sequence). This CDR3 has 14 residues. The ends were cut back, 3 bases at V and 6 bases at J, with 14 bases in the middle. CDR3 DNA sequence: TGCAGTGCTAGGGAGGGGGGTTCCTATGAAAAACTGTTTTTT. Amino acid sequence: CSAREGGSYEKLFF.

This clonotype was observed a few times. The V and J genes are TRBV4-3 and TRBJ2-1; 7 bases align to TRBD2. The germline gives CDR1 LGHNA, CDR2 YSLEER. The CDR3 runs to 15 residues. The V gene end was trimmed by 0 bases and the J gene end by 7 bases; junction bases not matched to a gene: 6. This CDR3 reads CASSQDGLRGNEQFF. The CDR3 DNA reads as TGCGCCAGCAGCCAAGACGGTCTGCGGGGGAATGAGCAGTTCTTC.

In this sample, this clonotype turned up a few times. The rearrangement uses TRBV3-1 and TRBJ2-1; 7 nucleotides agree with TRBD2. The CDR3 totals 15 residues. CDR1 is LGHDT, CDR2 YNNKEL, per germline (reference sequence). J gave up 8 bases and V 1 base, and 8 bases lay outside the gene matches. DNA of the CDR3: TGTGCCAGCAGCCAAGGGAGGACTAGACTCGATGAGCAGTTCTTC. Translating it yields CASSQGRTRLDEQFF.

This clonotype was found a few times. The rearrangement joins TRBV28 to TRBJ2-1; 7 nucleotides agree with TRBD1. The V gene's germline CDR1 is MDHEN and CDR2 SYDVKM. The CDR3 runs 13 residues. J gave up 6 bases and V 6 bases, and 5 bases lay outside the gene matches. CDR3 bases: TGTGCCAGCAGCATGACAGGGACCAATGAGCAGTTCTTC. Its protein product is CASSMTGTNEQFF.

This clonotype was seen repeatedly, ten times or more. The chain combines TRBV12-3 or TRBV12-4 with TRBJ1-4; D call uncertain. The V end was cut by 3 bases, the J end by 4 bases, with 6 bases between. The CDR3 totals 13 residues. The CDR3 sequence is CASSFGGNEKLFF. DNA for the CDR3: TGTGCCAGCAGTTTCGGCGGTAATGAAAAACTGTTTTTT.

In this sample, this clonotype turned up many times. The chain couples TRBV12-3 or TRBV12-4 to TRBJ2-3; D is uncertain. This CDR3 contains 14 residues. V lost 3 bases to trimming and J lost 0 bases, with 7 bases between them. The DNA of the CDR3 is TGTGCCAGCAGTTTCGGGCTGAGCACAGATACGCAGTATTTT. Protein product: CASSFGLSTDTQYF.

This clonotype was observed a handful of times. V gene TRBV29-1 combines with J gene TRBJ2-3, with D maybe TRBD2 (6 bases). The CDR3 has 17 residues. The germline V gene has CDR1 SQVTM and CDR2 ANQGSEA. Trimming removed 6 bases from V and 0 bases from J, with 22 bases in between. DNA for the CDR3: TGCAGCGTCGCCTTCGGGTCGGGACTGGGGAGCACAGATACGCAGTATTTT. Protein sequence: CSVAFGSGLGSTDTQYF.

The chain links TRBV7-2 to TRBJ1-1; TRBD1 aligns across 7 bases. CDR3 length: 15 amino acids. The trim removed 5 bases at V and 5 bases at J, leaving 11 bases unmatched. Germline V gene lookup returns CDR1 SGHTA and CDR2 FQGNSA. In DNA, the CDR3 is TGTGCCAGCAGCCCATTAGGGGGCTCTGGGACTGAAGCTTTCTTT. This encodes CASSPLGGSGTEAFF.